This T cell receptor (beta chain) was retrieved from a study of Siglec-9 on CD8 T cells in melanoma (dated by TCRdb to about 2019). Background for the entire study: The study examined the expression of Siglec-9 on CD8+ T cells and how Siglec-9 regulates T cells within the melanoma tumor microenvironment. The paper as a whole reports these results and caveats: According to the report, an effector memory CD8+ T-cell subset that seemed to build up inside melanoma tumors was both marked and regulated by Siglec-9.

The method behind the library was the immunoSEQ multiplex PCR assay. TCRdb mirrors the immuneACCESS table, restricted to in-frame sequences. Some clones are absent from its copies; in checked studies, under half trace to an unresolved V gene, and the reason for the others is unknown. This sample is represented by some 39,000 clones; 80% to 85% of them were singletons. The top ten hold about 1.8% of the sample. A note on this clone: This clone's antigen is unknown. No much larger clone exists at a distance of one base, and base qualities are not known.

The germline V gene sets CDR1 to SQVTM and CDR2 to ANQGSEA. Trimming removed 4 bases from V and 4 bases from J, leaving 8 bases between the germline ends. Counted from cysteine to phenylalanine, this CDR3 has 11 amino acids. Only the CDR3 portion is preserved as DNA: 33 bases, with reading frame beginning at the first base. The rearranged segments are TRBV29-1 and TRBJ2-7; matching of 5 bases hints at TRBD2 as the D gene. The specimen was Siglec-9- CD8+ T cells sorted from blood. What this sample's cell subset or site label stands for: CD8 T cells lacking Siglec-9. The TCR originated in a human donor in good health. The CDR3 amino acid sequence is: CSVVTRYEQYF. The nucleotide sequence reads TGCAGCGTTGTTACTAGGTACGAGCAGTACTTC.